The sequence of this T cell receptor beta chain was determined in a study of Graves' ophthalmopathy and Graves' hyperthyroidism. On the study more broadly: At the time of initial diagnosis and before any treatment, peripheral blood was collected. Findings of the study overall: Its predictions of ophthalmopathy progression gave the model 70.59% sensitivity and 72% to 80% specificity.

Amplification targeted the TCR beta CDR3 regions, with RNA transcripts as the source material. Amplification began with first-round RT-PCR using HTBI primers, then second-round multiplex PCR was performed. TCRdb re-analysed the multiplex PCR reads in MiXCR, keeping a single row per CDR3 protein. The repertoire holds some 750,000 distinct CDR3 sequences, with roughly two fifths as singletons. Concerning this clonotype itself: Its antigen remains unknown.

The CDR3 sequence is 11 residues long. V lost 3 bases to trimming and J lost 7 bases, with 9 bases between them. Germline-derived CDR1 and CDR2 are DFQATT and SNEGSKA (reference sequence). Diagnosis relied on clinical symptoms, serum thyroxine, TRAb, thyroid ultrasound and orbital computed tomography. As the starting material, more than 7.5 ml of fresh peripheral blood yielded the PBMCs. The sequenced sample was peripheral blood. V is TRBV20-1 and J is TRBJ1-2; no reliable D call. The receptor was isolated from an adult man with Graves' ophthalmopathy. CDR3 loop: CSASEESGYTF. The CDR3 coding sequence is TGCAGTGCTAGTGAGGAAAGTGGCTACACCTTC.